This entry lists 18 T cell receptor beta chains sequenced from one sample in a study of blood T cell repertoires in COVID-19. Here immunoSEQ multiplex PCR was the method, and the copy in TCRdb shows in-frame clones only, minus some. The table records about 250,000 clones, 70% to 90% of them present only once. The sequenced material came from peripheral blood. These receptors all come from a man younger than 35 with active or convalescent COVID-19.

The V call is TRBV5-1, the J call TRBJ1-2, with TRBD1 identical over 7 bases. Germline V gives CDR1 SGHRS, CDR2 YFSETQ. Trimming removed 0 bases from V and 2 bases from J; junction bases left unmatched: 7. This CDR3 is built from 16 residues. The CDR3 sequence: CASSLAVGTENYGYTF. Written as DNA, the CDR3 is TGCGCCAGCAGCTTGGCGGTCGGGACAGAGAACTATGGCTACACCTTC. The whole variable domain, remainder taken from reference TRBV5-1 and TRBJ1-2, is KAGVTQTPRYLIKTRGQQVTLSCSPISGHRSVSWYQQTPGQGLQFLFEYFSETQRNKGNFPGRFSGRQFSNSRSEMNVSTLELGDSALYLCASSLAVGTENYGYTFGSGTRLTVV.

Only one count was recorded for this clone. V and J are TRBV7-2 and TRBJ1-2; TRBD1 might be the D (6 bases). The CDR3 loop spans 14 amino acids. The V end lost 1 base, the J end lost 4 bases, and 10 bases lay between the germline ends. The V gene's germline CDR1 is SGHTA and CDR2 FQGNSA. The CDR3 coding sequence is TGTGCCAGCAGCTTAGACACAGGGATCTATGGCTACACCTTC. Translated: CASSLDTGIYGYTF.

The V and J genes are TRBV23-1 and TRBJ2-4, with D unclear. TRBV23-1 is an ORF; its function is uncertain. V dropped 0 bases and J dropped 3 bases, with 18 bases sitting between them. The CDR3 is 18 residues long. The CDR3 nucleotides read TGCGCCAGCAGTCAATCTCTAAGCAGCGTAATCGACAAAAACATTCAGTACTTC. Its protein product is CASSQSLSSVIDKNIQYF.

This rearrangement joins TRBV12-3 or TRBV12-4 to TRBJ1-3, with D possibly being TRBD1 (6 bases). The CDR3 covers 13 residues. The V end lost 5 bases, the J end lost 4 bases, and 9 bases lay between the germline ends. CDR3 residues: CASSTGSGNTIYF. CDR3 sequence (DNA): TGTGCCAGCAGTACAGGGTCCGGAAACACCATATATTTT.

The genes are TRBV7-2 and TRBJ2-1; TRBD2 matches at 7 bases. V lost 4 bases, J lost 10 bases, and 16 bases stayed unmatched. Germline loops: CDR1 SGHTA, CDR2 FQGNSA. The CDR3 is 16 residues long. CDR3 nucleotides: TGTGCCAGCAGCTCCCTTATACTAGCGTTAGGAGGGGAGCAGTTCTTC. Its protein is CASSSLILALGGEQFF.

The rearrangement joins TRBV24-1 to TRBJ1-2; no clear D. CDR1 and CDR2 (germline): KGHDR, SFDVKD. Trimming left V 2 bases short and J 4 bases short, with 7 bases between. The CDR3 sequence is 13 residues long. The chain's CDR3 is CATSDSGFYGYTF. The CDR3 region has the DNA TGTGCCACCAGTGATTCCGGGTTCTATGGCTACACCTTC.

The CDR3 DNA reads TGTGCCAGCAGCAAATCCGGGACAGGTTACCAAGAGACCCAGTACTTC. The encoded protein is CASSKSGTGYQETQYF. J is TRBJ2-5 and V is TRBV7-2; 8 nucleotides agree with TRBD1. Germline V CDR1 and CDR2: SGHTA, FQGNSA. This CDR3 has 16 residues. J lost 0 bases, V lost 5 bases, and 8 bases had no gene match.

This chain links TRBV5-6 with TRBJ1-3; TRBD1 is a possible D gene (5 bases). Trimming removed 4 bases at V and 0 bases at J, with 11 bases between. CDR1 and CDR2 from the germline V gene are SGHDT and YYEEEE. CDR3 length: 15 residues. In nucleotides, the CDR3 is TGTGCCAGCAGCCTGGACACCTTCTCTGGAAACACCATATATTTT. Amino acid sequence: CASSLDTFSGNTIYF.

This clone showed up just once. V and J are TRBV28 and TRBJ1-2; D not resolved. CDR3 length: 14 amino acids. Germline-derived CDR1 and CDR2 are MDHEN and SYDVKM. Between the trimmed V and J ends, which lost 2 bases and 4 bases, there was a span of 11 bases. The CDR3 coding sequence is TGTGCCAGCAGTTTACCCGGAGGTCTCTATGGCTACACCTTC. As protein: CASSLPGGLYGYTF.

This chain connects TRBV7-8 to TRBJ1-6; the match to TRBD1 covers 8 bases. The ends lost 5 bases at V and 10 bases at J; junction bases unmatched: 7. CDR3 size: 14 residues. Germline V gene data show CDR1 as SGHVS and CDR2 as FQNEAQ. CDR3 region: CASSRTGKESPLHF. Written as DNA, the CDR3 is TGTGCCAGCAGCAGGACAGGGAAGGAATCACCCCTCCACTTT.

This chain joins TRBV5-5 and TRBJ2-1; 9 nucleotides agree with TRBD2. Germline V gives CDR1 SGHKS, CDR2 YYEKEE (reference sequence). The CDR3 loop spans 14 amino acids. The ends lost 7 bases at V and 5 bases at J; junction bases unmatched: 7. CDR3 loop: CASLRAGGDNEQFF. In nucleotides, the CDR3 is TGTGCCAGCCTCCGGGCGGGGGGGGACAATGAGCAGTTCTTC.

The genes are TRBV9 and TRBJ2-5; the D gene is possibly TRBD2 (6 bases). There are 13 residues in the CDR3. V was shortened by 3 bases and J by 9 bases, with 15 bases between the two germline ends. Looked up from germline, CDR1 is SGDLS and CDR2 is YYNGEE. CDR3 sequence reads: CASSAGDGWSQYF. The CDR3 DNA sequence: TGTGCCAGCAGCGCGGGGGACGGTTGGTCCCAGTACTTC.

This clone was detected only a few times. The J gene is TRBJ2-6, the V gene TRBV7-9, with D perhaps matching TRBD2 (7 bases). The germline V and J ends were trimmed by 2 bases and 0 bases, with 17 bases remaining between them. CDR3 length equals 19 residues. CDR1 is SEHNR, CDR2 FQNEAQ, per germline (reference sequence). CDR3 amino acids: CASSLRWGGPSSGANVLTF. The CDR3 DNA reads as TGTGCCAGCAGCTTACGATGGGGGGGCCCAAGCTCTGGGGCCAACGTCCTGACTTTC.

The chain couples TRBV5-8 to TRBJ1-5, with D hard to call. Germline values: CDR1 SGHTS, CDR2 YDEGEE. The ends were cut back, 0 bases at V and 3 bases at J, with 10 bases in the middle. The CDR3 extends over 15 amino acids. The chain's CDR3 is CASSLGQATNQPQHF. The CDR3 bases are TGTGCCAGCAGCTTGGGTCAGGCGACCAATCAGCCCCAGCATTTT. Complete variable domain (other parts from reference TRBV5-8 and TRBJ1-5): EAGVTQSPTHLIKTRGQQATLRCSPISGHTSVYWYQQALGLGLQFLLWYDEGEERNRGNFPPRFSGRQFPNYSSELNVNALELEDSALYLCASSLGQATNQPQHFGDGTRLSIL.

The chain employs TRBV6-5 and TRBJ2-1; no definite D call. The V gene's germline CDR1 is MNHEY and CDR2 SVGAGI. Trimming took off 7 bases at V and 6 bases at J, with 7 bases between the two ends. The CDR3 length is 11 residues. Here the CDR3 reads CASISGNEQFF. The CDR3 nucleotides read TGTGCCAGCATTTCGGGCAATGAGCAGTTCTTC.

The chain combines TRBV9 with TRBJ1-2, with D possibly TRBD1 on 5 matching bases. Germline CDR1 and CDR2: SGDLS and YYNGEE. The germline V and J ends were trimmed by 0 bases and 5 bases, with 17 bases remaining between them. This CDR3 contains 16 residues. CDR3 nucleotides: TGTGCCAGCAGCGTAGGAATGATGGGGCAGAAGTATGGCTACACCTTC. It specifies CASSVGMMGQKYGYTF.

Here the CDR3 DNA reads TGTGCTAGTGGTTCATTAAACTTAGATAGAGACACTGAAGCTTTCTTT. Translated: CASGSLNLDRDTEAFF. The chain couples TRBV12-5 to TRBJ1-1, with D hard to call. The CDR3 sequence is 16 residues long. Per germline, CDR1 LGHNT and CDR2 FRNRAP. The V end lost 4 bases, the J end lost 3 bases, and 18 bases lay between the germline ends.

In regard to this clone: This specimen includes other DNA sequences encoding the same CDR3. This CDR3 reads CASSINRGETQYF. The DNA for the CDR3 is TGTGCCAGTAGTATAAACAGGGGCGAGACCCAGTACTTC. The chain recombines TRBV19 with TRBJ2-5; 7 nucleotides match TRBD1. V dropped 2 bases and J dropped 5; count of bases not matched to a gene: 2. Per germline, CDR1 LNHDA and CDR2 SQIVND (reference sequence). CDR3 length equals 13 residues.